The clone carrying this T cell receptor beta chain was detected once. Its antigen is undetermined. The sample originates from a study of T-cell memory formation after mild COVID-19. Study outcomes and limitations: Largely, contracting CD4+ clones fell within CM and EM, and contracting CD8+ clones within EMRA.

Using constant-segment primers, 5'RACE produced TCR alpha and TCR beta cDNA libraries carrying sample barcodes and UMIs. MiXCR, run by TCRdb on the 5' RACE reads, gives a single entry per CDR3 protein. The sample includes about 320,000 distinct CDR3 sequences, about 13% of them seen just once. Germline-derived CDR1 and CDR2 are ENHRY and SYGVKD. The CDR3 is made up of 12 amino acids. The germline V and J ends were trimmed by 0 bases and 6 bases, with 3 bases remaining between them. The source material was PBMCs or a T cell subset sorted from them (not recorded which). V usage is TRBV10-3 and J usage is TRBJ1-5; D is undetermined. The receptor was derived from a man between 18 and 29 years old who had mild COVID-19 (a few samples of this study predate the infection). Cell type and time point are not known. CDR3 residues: CAISESSQPQHF. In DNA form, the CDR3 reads TGTGCCATCAGTGAGTCGAGTCAGCCCCAGCATTTT.